This is a list of T cell receptor beta chains from one sample in a study of OX40 agonist ivuxolimab in advanced cancers. The protocol was immunoSEQ multiplex PCR, while the TCRdb copy is restricted to in-frame clones and leaves out a portion. The sample records 15,000 to 20,000 clones, 79% being singletons. The sequencing used CD4+ or CD8+ T cells sorted from blood, collected in a trial of the OX40 agonist ivuxolimab. These TCRs come from an adult with an advanced solid tumor such as melanoma, head and neck, liver or kidney cancer. Both conserved end residues are part of each CDR3. D genes are given only for firm matches. Size tells how often a clone was seen (once, few, many) or the class of an expanded clone, and some rows leave it out.

V	J	length	D	size	CDR3	DNA
TRBV9	TRBJ2-6	14	-	-	CASSAPPGANVLTF	TGTGCCAGCAGCGCCCCTCCTGGGGCCAACGTCCTGACTTTC
TRBV5-5	TRBJ2-7	12	-	-	CASSLGTYEQYF	TGTGCCAGCAGCTTGGGTACCTACGAGCAGTACTTC
TRBV7-2	TRBJ2-7	12	-	-	CASSGQQYEQYF	TGTGCCAGCAGCGGACAGCAATACGAGCAGTACTTC
TRBV7-9	TRBJ1-3	14	-	-	CASSLGGTGNTIYF	TGTGCCAGCAGCCTTGGAGGGACTGGAAACACCATATATTTT
TRBV9	TRBJ2-1	15	-	-	CASSPRQGGYNEQFF	TGTGCCAGCAGCCCCCGTCAGGGGGGCTACAATGAGCAGTTCTTC
TRBV29-1	TRBJ1-5	13	-	-	CSVAVAGNQPQHF	TGCAGCGTGGCCGTGGCGGGCAATCAGCCCCAGCATTTT
TRBV5-8	TRBJ2-1	13	-	few	CASSAGNYNEQFF	TGTGCCAGCAGCGCCGGGAACTACAATGAGCAGTTCTTC
TRBV11-3	TRBJ2-2	16	-	-	CASSLLGQGFTGELFF	TGTGCCAGCAGCTTATTGGGCCAGGGTTTCACCGGGGAGCTGTTTTTT
TRBV2	TRBJ1-4	18	-	-	CASWREVGSGSTNEKLFF	TGTGCCAGCTGGAGGGAGGTTGGAAGCGGCTCAACTAATGAAAAACTGTTTTTT
TRBV27	TRBJ2-3	15	TRBD1	medium-sized	CASSLTPGGSDTQYF	TGTGCCAGCAGTTTAACCCCAGGGGGCTCAGATACGCAGTATTTT
TRBV29-1	TRBJ2-1	13	-	-	CSVDGGHYNEQFF	TGCAGCGTTGACGGGGGGCATTACAATGAGCAGTTCTTC
TRBV7-9	TRBJ1-1	18	TRBD1	-	CASSPGQGAVDFYTEAFF	TGTGCCAGCAGCCCAGGACAGGGGGCGGTTGATTTTTACACTGAAGCTTTCTTT
TRBV4-3	TRBJ2-2	18	TRBD2	once	CASSHLPGGLENTGELFF	TGCGCCAGCAGCCACCTACCGGGAGGGCTAGAGAACACCGGGGAGCTGTTTTTT
TRBV5-4	TRBJ2-7	13	-	once	CASSWRGSYEQYF	TGTGCCAGCAGCTGGAGGGGGTCCTACGAGCAGTACTTC
TRBV5-1	TRBJ2-7	14	-	-	CASTNRWGSYEQYF	TGCGCCAGCACCAATCGGTGGGGATCCTACGAGCAGTACTTC
TRBV6-6	TRBJ1-2	15	TRBD1	once	CASTGPSDRGYGYTF	TGTGCCAGCACTGGCCCCTCGGACAGGGGCTATGGCTACACCTTC
TRBV9	TRBJ2-2	17	TRBD2	many	CASSVPSGGANTGELFF	TGTGCCAGCAGCGTCCCCAGCGGGGGGGCCAACACCGGGGAGCTGTTTTTT
TRBV7-2	TRBJ2-5	11	-	once	CASTALGTQYF	TGTGCCAGCACCGCCCTTGGGACCCAGTACTTC
TRBV15	TRBJ2-5	14	-	-	CATSPGPYQETQYF	TGTGCCACCAGCCCGGGACCGTACCAAGAGACCCAGTACTTC
TRBV4-3	TRBJ1-5	16	-	-	CASSQDRGQAGQPQHF	TGCGCCAGCAGCCAAGATAGGGGTCAAGCAGGTCAGCCCCAGCATTTT
TRBV29-1	TRBJ2-2	15	TRBD1	-	CSVTTGESDTGELFF	TGCAGCGTCACGACAGGGGAAAGTGACACCGGGGAGCTGTTTTTT
TRBV7-2	TRBJ1-2	14	-	medium-sized	CASSFLAREDGYTF	TGTGCCAGCAGCTTTCTTGCCAGGGAAGATGGCTACACCTTC
TRBV4-2	TRBJ2-7	14	TRBD1	once	CASSPGTGGDEQYF	TGTGCCAGCAGCCCCGGGACAGGGGGCGACGAGCAGTACTTC
TRBV28	TRBJ2-2	12	-	-	CASAPDTGELFF	TGTGCCAGCGCCCCGGACACCGGGGAGCTGTTTTTT
TRBV11-3	TRBJ2-7	14	-	-	CASSPPGRTYEQYF	TGTGCCAGCAGCCCACCGGGACGGACCTACGAGCAGTACTTC
TRBV7-6	TRBJ2-7	13	-	-	CASSLSSTYEQYF	TGTGCCAGCAGCTTAAGCAGTACCTACGAGCAGTACTTC
TRBV5-4	TRBJ2-5	13	TRBD2	-	CASSERGTETQYF	TGTGCCAGCAGCGAGCGGGGGACAGAGACCCAGTACTTC
TRBV27	TRBJ1-2	13	TRBD1	-	CASSQQGNYGYTF	TGTGCCAGCAGCCAACAGGGGAACTATGGCTACACCTTC
TRBV5-1	TRBJ2-5	13	-	few	CASSLDRWETQYF	TGCGCCAGCAGCTTGGACCGTTGGGAGACCCAGTACTTC
TRBV19	TRBJ2-5	12	-	-	CASSTRKETQYF	TGTGCCAGTAGTACAAGAAAAGAGACCCAGTACTTC
TRBV7-2	TRBJ1-5	16	-	-	CASSLASINSNQPQHF	TGTGCCAGCAGCTTAGCTTCCATTAATAGCAATCAGCCCCAGCATTTT
TRBV6-6	TRBJ2-5	11	TRBD2	-	CASGGAETQYF	TGTGCCTCCGGGGGGGCAGAGACCCAGTACTTC
TRBV13	TRBJ2-7	18	TRBD2	few	CASSLGTSGGAGSYEQYF	TGTGCCAGCAGCTTAGGGACTAGCGGGGGGGCCGGGTCCTACGAGCAGTACTTC
TRBV30	TRBJ1-4	14	-	-	CAWSAVTVGEKLFF	TGTGCCTGGAGTGCAGTGACGGTGGGTGAAAAACTGTTTTTT
TRBV29-1	TRBJ2-1	16	-	-	CSVESFVWGIHNEQFF	TGCAGCGTTGAGTCGTTCGTATGGGGTATCCACAATGAGCAGTTCTTC
TRBV7-6	TRBJ2-7	15	TRBD1	-	CASSAGQGFSYEQYF	TGTGCCAGCAGCGCTGGACAGGGATTTTCCTACGAGCAGTACTTC
TRBV9	TRBJ2-5	12	-	-	CASMDAQETQYF	TGTGCCAGCATGGACGCACAAGAGACCCAGTACTTC
TRBV15	TRBJ1-5	15	TRBD1	-	CATSRETGSGQPQHF	TGTGCCACCAGCAGGGAGACAGGGTCGGGTCAGCCCCAGCATTTT
TRBV6-1	TRBJ2-1	15	-	-	CASSVSRLAYNEQFF	TGTGCCAGCAGTGTAAGCAGACTGGCGTACAATGAGCAGTTCTTC
TRBV29-1	TRBJ2-7	13	-	-	CSVEDHRAYEQYF	TGCAGCGTTGAAGACCACAGAGCCTACGAGCAGTACTTC
TRBV19	TRBJ2-7	14	-	-	CASSMAASSYEQYF	TGTGCCAGTAGTATGGCGGCCAGCTCCTACGAGCAGTACTTC
TRBV7-9	TRBJ2-7	12	-	-	CASGISAYEQYF	TGTGCCAGCGGGATTAGCGCGTACGAGCAGTACTTC
TRBV5-5	TRBJ1-1	13	TRBD1	-	CASSSNRGTEAFF	TGTGCCAGCAGCTCAAACAGGGGTACTGAAGCTTTCTTT
TRBV2	TRBJ1-5	19	TRBD1	-	CASSEAWTGWGQSNQPQHF	TGTGCCAGCAGTGAAGCCTGGACAGGGTGGGGACAGTCCAATCAGCCCCAGCATTTT
TRBV6-1	TRBJ2-7	13	-	-	CASSITEGHEQYF	TGTGCCAGCAGCATCACGGAAGGCCACGAGCAGTACTTC
TRBV4-1	TRBJ1-1	12	-	-	CASSQDQFEAFF	TGCGCCAGCAGCCAGGATCAGTTTGAAGCTTTCTTT
TRBV7-6	TRBJ1-3	16	-	-	CASSPGHTFSGNTIYF	TGTGCCAGCAGCCCGGGACACACTTTCTCTGGAAACACCATATATTTT
TRBV29-1	TRBJ1-1	13	TRBD1	-	CSVTGGTNTEAFF	TGCAGCGTTACAGGGGGGACGAACACTGAAGCTTTCTTT
TRBV11-1	TRBJ2-7	14	-	-	CASSLLGSSYEQYF	TGTGCCAGCAGCTTACTAGGGAGCTCCTACGAGCAGTACTTC
TRBV9	TRBJ2-4	11	TRBD1	-	CASSAPGQVTF	TGTGCCAGCAGCGCACCGGGACAGGTGACCTTC
TRBV4-2	TRBJ2-7	14	-	few	CASSQGPGSYEQYF	TGTGCCAGCAGCCAAGGTCCAGGATCCTACGAGCAGTACTTC